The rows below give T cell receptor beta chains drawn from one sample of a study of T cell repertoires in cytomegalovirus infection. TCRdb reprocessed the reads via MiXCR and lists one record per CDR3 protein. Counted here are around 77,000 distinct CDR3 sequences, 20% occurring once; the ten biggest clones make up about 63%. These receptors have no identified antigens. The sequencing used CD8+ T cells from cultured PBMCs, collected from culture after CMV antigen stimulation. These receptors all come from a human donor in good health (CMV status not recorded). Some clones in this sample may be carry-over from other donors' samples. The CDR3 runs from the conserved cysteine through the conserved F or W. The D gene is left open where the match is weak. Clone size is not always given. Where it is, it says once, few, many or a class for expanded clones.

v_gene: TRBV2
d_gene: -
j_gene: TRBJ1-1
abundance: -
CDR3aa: CASSERDTQNTEAFF
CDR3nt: TGTGCCAGCAGTGAACGGGACACACAGAACACTGAAGCTTTCTTT

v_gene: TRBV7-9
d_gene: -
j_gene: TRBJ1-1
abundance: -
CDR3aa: CASSLKGLQNTEAFF
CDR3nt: TGTGCCAGCAGCTTAAAGGGACTGCAGAACACTGAAGCTTTCTTT

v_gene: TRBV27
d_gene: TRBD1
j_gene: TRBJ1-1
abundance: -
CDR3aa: CARRRYTGEANTEAFF
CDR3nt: TGTGCCCGCCGTCGTTATACAGGGGAGGCGAACACTGAAGCTTTCTTT

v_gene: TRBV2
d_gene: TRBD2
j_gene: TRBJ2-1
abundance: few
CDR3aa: CASSEQRGRHNEQFF
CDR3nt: TGTGCCAGCAGTGAACAGCGGGGGCGGCACAATGAGCAGTTCTTC

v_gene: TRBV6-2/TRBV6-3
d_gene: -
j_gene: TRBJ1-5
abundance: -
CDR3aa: CASTSTQGAQPQHF
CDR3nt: TGTGCCAGCACGAGCACCCAGGGAGCGCAGCCCCAGCATTTT

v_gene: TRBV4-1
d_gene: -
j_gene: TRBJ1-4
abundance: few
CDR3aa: CASSQGSGDEKLFF
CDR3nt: TGCGCCAGCAGCCAAGGTTCAGGTGATGAAAAACTGTTTTTT

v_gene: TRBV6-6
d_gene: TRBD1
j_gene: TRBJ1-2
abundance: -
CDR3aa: CASSYRDRAIKGYGYTF
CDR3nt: TGTGCCAGCAGTTACCGGGACAGGGCTATTAAGGGGTATGGCTACACCTTC

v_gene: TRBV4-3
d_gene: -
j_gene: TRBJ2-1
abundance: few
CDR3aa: CASSQSYNERFF
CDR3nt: TGCGCCAGCAGCCAATCCTACAATGAGCGGTTCTTC

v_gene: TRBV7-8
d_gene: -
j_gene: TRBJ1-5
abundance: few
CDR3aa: CASSGPGAINQPQHF
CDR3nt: TGTGCCAGCAGCGGCCCGGGAGCGATCAATCAGCCCCAGCATTTT

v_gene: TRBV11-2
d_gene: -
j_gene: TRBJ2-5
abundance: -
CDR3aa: CATRGGEETQYF
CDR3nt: TGTGCCACCCGAGGGGGAGAAGAGACCCAGTACTTC

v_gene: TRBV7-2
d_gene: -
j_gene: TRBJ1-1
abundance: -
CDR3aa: CASSSYGFEAFF
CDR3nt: TGTGCCAGCAGCTCCTACGGGTTTGAAGCTTTCTTT

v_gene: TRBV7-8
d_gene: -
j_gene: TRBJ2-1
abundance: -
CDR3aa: CASSFDRSEQFF
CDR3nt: TGTGCCAGCAGCTTCGACAGGAGTGAGCAGTTCTTC

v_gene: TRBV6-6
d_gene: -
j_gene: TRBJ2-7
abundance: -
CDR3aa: CASTAGLSDEQYF
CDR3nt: TGTGCCAGCACCGCAGGATTAAGCGACGAGCAGTACTTC

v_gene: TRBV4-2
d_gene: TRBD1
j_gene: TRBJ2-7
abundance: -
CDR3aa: CASSQDPGGEQYF
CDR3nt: TGTGCCAGCAGCCAAGATCCAGGGGGCGAGCAGTACTTC

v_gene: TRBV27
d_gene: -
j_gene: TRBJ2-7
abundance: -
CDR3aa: CASSFGRFYEQYF
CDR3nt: TGTGCCAGCAGTTTCGGACGGTTCTACGAGCAGTACTTC

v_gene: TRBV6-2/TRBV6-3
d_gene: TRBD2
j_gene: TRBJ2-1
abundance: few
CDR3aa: CATRLAGIYNEQFF
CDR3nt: TGTGCCACCAGACTAGCGGGAATCTACAATGAGCAGTTCTTC

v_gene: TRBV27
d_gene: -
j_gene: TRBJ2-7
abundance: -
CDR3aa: CASKSMSYEQYF
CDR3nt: TGTGCCAGCAAATCTATGTCCTACGAGCAGTACTTC

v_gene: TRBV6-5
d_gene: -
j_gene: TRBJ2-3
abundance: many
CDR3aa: CASSYSPTDTQYF
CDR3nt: TGTGCCAGCAGTTACTCCCCCACAGATACGCAGTATTTT

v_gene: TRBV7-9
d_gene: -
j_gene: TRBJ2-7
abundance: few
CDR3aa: CASLGGDSYEQYF
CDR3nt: TGTGCATCCTTGGGCGGGGACTCCTACGAGCAGTACTTC

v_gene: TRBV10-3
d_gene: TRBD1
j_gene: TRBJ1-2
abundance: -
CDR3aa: CAIRIPGTATDGYTF
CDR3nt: TGTGCCATCAGGATACCCGGGACAGCCACCGATGGCTACACCTTC

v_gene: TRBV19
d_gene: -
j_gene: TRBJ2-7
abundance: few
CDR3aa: CATRKGFGEQYF
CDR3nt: TGTGCCACCAGGAAAGGGTTCGGCGAGCAGTACTTC

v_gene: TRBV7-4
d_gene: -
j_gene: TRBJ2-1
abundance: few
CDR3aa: CASSFNGYNEQFF
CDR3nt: TGTGCCAGCAGCTTCAACGGGTACAATGAGCAGTTCTTC

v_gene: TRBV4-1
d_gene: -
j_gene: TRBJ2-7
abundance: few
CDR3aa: CASSPTGISYEQYF
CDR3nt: TGTGCCAGCAGCCCCACCGGGATCTCCTACGAGCAGTACTTC

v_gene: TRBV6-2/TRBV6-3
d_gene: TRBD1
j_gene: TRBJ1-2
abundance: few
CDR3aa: CASSLDRVGNYGYTF
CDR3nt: TGTGCCAGCAGTTTAGACAGGGTGGGGAACTATGGCTACACCTTC

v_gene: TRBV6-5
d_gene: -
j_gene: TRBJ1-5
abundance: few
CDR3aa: CASSYSGLRPQHF
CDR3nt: TGTGCCAGCAGTTACTCGGGCCTCCGGCCCCAGCATTTT

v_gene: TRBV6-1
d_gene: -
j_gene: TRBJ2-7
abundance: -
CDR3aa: CASSERDITYEQYF
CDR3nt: TGTGCCAGCAGTGAAAGGGACATCACCTACGAGCAGTACTTC

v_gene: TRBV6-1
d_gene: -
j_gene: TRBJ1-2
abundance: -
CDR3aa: CASRIGGYGYTF
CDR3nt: TGTGCCAGCAGGATTGGGGGATATGGCTACACCTTC

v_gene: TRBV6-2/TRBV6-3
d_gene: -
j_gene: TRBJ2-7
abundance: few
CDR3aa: CASSGKGPVMEQYF
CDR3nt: TGTGCCAGCAGTGGAAAAGGTCCCGTGATGGAGCAGTACTTC

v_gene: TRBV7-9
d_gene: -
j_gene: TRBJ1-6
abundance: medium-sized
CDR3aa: CASSLMSTRSPLHF
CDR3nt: TGTGCCAGCAGCTTAATGTCCACGCGTTCACCCCTCCACTTT

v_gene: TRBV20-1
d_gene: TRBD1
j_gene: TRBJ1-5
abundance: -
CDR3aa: CSARGRDRGPDQPQHF
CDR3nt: TGCAGTGCTAGAGGTCGGGACAGGGGGCCCGATCAGCCCCAGCATTTT

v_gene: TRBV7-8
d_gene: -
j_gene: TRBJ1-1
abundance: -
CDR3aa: CASSQPNRGGTEAFF
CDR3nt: TGTGCCAGCAGCCAGCCTAATAGGGGTGGCACTGAAGCTTTCTTT

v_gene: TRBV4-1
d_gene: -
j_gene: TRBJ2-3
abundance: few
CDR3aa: CASSQGLIDTQYF
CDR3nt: TGCGCCAGCAGCCAAGGGCTTATAGATACGCAGTATTTT

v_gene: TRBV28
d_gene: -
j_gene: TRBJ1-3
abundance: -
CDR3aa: CASSPMGGNTIYF
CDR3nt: TGTGCCAGCAGTCCAATGGGAGGAAACACCATATATTTT

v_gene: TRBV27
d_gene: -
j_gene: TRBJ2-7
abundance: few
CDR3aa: CASSPLVGAYEQYF
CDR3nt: TGTGCCAGCAGCCCCCTGGTGGGGGCCTACGAGCAGTACTTC

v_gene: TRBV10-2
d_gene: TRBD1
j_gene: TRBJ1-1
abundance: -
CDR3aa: CASSEAPQGAAEAFF
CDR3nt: TGCGCCAGCAGTGAGGCCCCTCAGGGGGCGGCTGAAGCTTTCTTT

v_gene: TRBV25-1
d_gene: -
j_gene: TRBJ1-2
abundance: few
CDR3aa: CASSDGTWGYGYTF
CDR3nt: TGTGCCAGCAGTGATGGAACCTGGGGCTATGGCTACACCTTC

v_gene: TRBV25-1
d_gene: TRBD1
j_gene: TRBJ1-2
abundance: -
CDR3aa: CASSAGGNYGYTF
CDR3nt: TGTGCCAGCAGTGCAGGGGGAAACTATGGCTACACCTTC

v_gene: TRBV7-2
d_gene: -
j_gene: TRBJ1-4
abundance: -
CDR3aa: CASSSFPRGGEKLFF
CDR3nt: TGTGCCAGCAGCTCCTTTCCCAGGGGAGGAGAAAAACTGTTTTTT

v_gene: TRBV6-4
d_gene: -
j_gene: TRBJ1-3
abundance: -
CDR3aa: CASSDNQEVSSGNTIYF
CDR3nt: TGTGCCAGCAGTGACAACCAGGAGGTCTCCTCTGGAAACACCATATATTTT

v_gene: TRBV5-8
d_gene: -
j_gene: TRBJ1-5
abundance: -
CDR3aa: CASSLVTAQRLNQPQHF
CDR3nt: TGTGCCAGCAGCTTGGTAACGGCCCAGAGACTGAATCAGCCCCAGCATTTT

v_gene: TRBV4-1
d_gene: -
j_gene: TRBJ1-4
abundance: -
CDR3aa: CASSQASDGWEKLFF
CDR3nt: TGCGCCAGCAGCCAAGCCTCCGACGGTTGGGAAAAACTGTTTTTT

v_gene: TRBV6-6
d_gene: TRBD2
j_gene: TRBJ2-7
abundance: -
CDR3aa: CASKERGVFAHEQYF
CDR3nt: TGTGCCAGCAAGGAGCGGGGGGTGTTTGCCCACGAGCAGTACTTC

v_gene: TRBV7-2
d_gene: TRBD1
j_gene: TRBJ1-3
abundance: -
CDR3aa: CASSSGTASISGNTIYF
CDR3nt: TGTGCCAGCAGCTCCGGGACAGCCTCTATCTCTGGAAACACCATATATTTT

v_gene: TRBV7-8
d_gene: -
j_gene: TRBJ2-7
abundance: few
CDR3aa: CASTSGPGVNYEQYF
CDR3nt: TGTGCCAGCACCTCGGGGCCCGGGGTTAACTACGAGCAGTACTTC

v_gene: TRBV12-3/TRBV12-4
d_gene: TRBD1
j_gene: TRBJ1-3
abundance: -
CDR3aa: CASSPTGQGNTIYF
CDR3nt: TGTGCCAGCAGTCCGACAGGGCAAGGAAACACCATATATTTT

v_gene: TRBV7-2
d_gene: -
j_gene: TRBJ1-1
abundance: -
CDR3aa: CASSSPGVKAFF
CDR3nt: TGTGCCAGCAGCTCCCCCGGGGTAAAAGCTTTCTTT

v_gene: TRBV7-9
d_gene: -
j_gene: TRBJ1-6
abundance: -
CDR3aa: CASSLSRSNSPLHF
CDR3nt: TGTGCCAGCAGCTTAAGCAGGAGTAATTCACCCCTCCACTTT

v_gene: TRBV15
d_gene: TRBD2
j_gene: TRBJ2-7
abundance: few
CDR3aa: CATSREAGGMSLEQYF
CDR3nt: TGTGCCACCAGCAGAGAAGCGGGGGGGATGTCGTTAGAGCAGTACTTC

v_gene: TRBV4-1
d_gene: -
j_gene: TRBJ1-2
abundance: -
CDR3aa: CASSQELQGKYGYTF
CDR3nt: TGCGCCAGCAGCCAAGAGCTCCAGGGGAAGTATGGCTACACCTTC

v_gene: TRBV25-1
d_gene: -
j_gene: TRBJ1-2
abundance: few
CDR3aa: CASSEGFLYGYTF
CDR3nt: TGTGCCAGCAGTGAAGGGTTTCTTTATGGCTACACCTTC

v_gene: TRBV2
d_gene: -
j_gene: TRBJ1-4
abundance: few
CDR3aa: CASSSGTTWEKLFF
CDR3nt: TGTGCCAGCAGTTCCGGGACTACCTGGGAAAAACTGTTTTTT